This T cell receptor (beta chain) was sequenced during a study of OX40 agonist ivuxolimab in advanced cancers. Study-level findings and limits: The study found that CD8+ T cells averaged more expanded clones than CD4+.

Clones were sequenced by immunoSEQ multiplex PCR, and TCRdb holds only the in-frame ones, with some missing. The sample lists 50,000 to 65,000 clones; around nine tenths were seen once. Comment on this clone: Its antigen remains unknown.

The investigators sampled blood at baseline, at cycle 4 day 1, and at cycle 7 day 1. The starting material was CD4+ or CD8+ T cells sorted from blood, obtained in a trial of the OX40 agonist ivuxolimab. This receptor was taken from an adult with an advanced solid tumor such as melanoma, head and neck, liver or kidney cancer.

The CDR3 nucleotides read TGTGCCAGCAGCCCCCGCGCGATGGGGACAGGGAAAGGTTACGAGCAGTACTTC. Translated: CASSPRAMGTGKGYEQYF. V usage is TRBV9 and J usage is TRBJ2-7; 9 nucleotides align to TRBD1. The CDR3 covers 18 residues. Germline assignment: CDR1 SGDLS and CDR2 YYNGEE. V shed 4 bases and J 4 bases; nucleotides not matched to a gene: 18.